The TCR beta chain described here comes from a study of blood T cell repertoires in COVID-19. Study details: The United States, Italy and Spain supplied acute and convalescent COVID-19 samples. From T cells, B-cell-depleted T cells, or PBMCs came the material, which was cDNA or gDNA.

The germline V gene encodes CDR1 SGDLS and CDR2 YYNGEE. The ends were cut back, 0 bases at V and 8 bases at J, with 20 bases in the middle. The CDR3 is made up of 16 amino acids. Methods used by the authors: Estimates of nucleated cell counts were drawn from the amplification of reference gene primers. Assay: immunoSEQ multiplex PCR; the TCRdb copy retains only in-frame clones and omits some. V and J calls and clone size follow that table, whereas D and trimming were derived from the DNA. In the table there are some 270,000 clones, around 85% of which are singletons. This chain uses TRBV9 with TRBJ1-2; D is ambiguous. This TCR derives from a woman in her 70s with acute or convalescent COVID-19. Sequenced sample: peripheral blood. The CDR3: CASSVAPYTAVQGYTF. The CDR3 DNA reads as TGTGCCAGCAGCGTAGCCCCTTACACCGCAGTCCAAGGCTACACCTTC.